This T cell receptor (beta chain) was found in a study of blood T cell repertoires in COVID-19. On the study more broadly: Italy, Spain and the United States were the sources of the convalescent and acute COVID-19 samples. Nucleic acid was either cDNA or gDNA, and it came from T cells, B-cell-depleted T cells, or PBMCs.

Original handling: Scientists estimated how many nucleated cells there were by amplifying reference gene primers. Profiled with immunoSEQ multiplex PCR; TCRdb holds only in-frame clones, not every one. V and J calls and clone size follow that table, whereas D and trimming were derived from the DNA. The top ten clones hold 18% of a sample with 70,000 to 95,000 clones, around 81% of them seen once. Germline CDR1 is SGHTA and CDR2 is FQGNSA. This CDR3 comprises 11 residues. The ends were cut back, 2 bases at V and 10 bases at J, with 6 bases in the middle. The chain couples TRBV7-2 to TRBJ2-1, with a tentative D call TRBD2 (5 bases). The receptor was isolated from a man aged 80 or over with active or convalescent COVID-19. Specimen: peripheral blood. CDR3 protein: CASSLTGEQFF. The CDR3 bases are TGTGCCAGCAGCTTAACGGGGGAGCAGTTCTTC. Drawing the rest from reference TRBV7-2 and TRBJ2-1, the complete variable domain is GAGVSQSPSNKVTEKGKDVELRCDPISGHTALYWYRQSLGQGLEFLIYFQGNSAPDKSGLPSDRFSAERTGGSVSTLTIQRTQQEDSAVYLCASSLTGEQFFGPGTRLTVL.